The 17 T cell receptor beta chains presented below share a single source sample, sequenced in a study of beta chain features in type 1 diabetes. Since all of the isolated RNA was reverse transcribed, expressed TCRB transcripts were what got sequenced. This table comes from immunoSEQ multiplex PCR, and its TCRdb copy is limited to in-frame clones, with some not included. The sample yields about 250,000 clones, approximately 10% seen once. Antigen specificity for these receptors is unknown. General study results and limits: For Type 1 diabetes patients, all four CD4+ subsets carried TCRB CDR3s that were moderately but significantly shorter.

Source material: naive CD4+ T cells from blood. These receptors came from a man between 25 and 39 years old with type 1 diabetes.

This clone showed up just a few times. V usage is TRBV5-1 and J usage is TRBJ2-5; 7 bases line up with TRBD1. The germline gives CDR1 SGHRS, CDR2 YFSETQ. J was trimmed by 2 bases and V by 7 bases; bases with no gene match: 2. The CDR3 has 12 residues. CDR3 region: CASGDRQETQYF. The CDR3 DNA reads as TGCGCCAGCGGGGACAGACAAGAGACCCAGTACTTC.

This clone showed up just once. CDR3 in amino acids: CASSLERGHGYTF. The CDR3 DNA reads TGTGCCAGCAGCTTGGAAAGGGGTCATGGCTACACCTTC. The rearrangement joins TRBV5-6 to TRBJ1-2; possibly TRBD1 for D (5 bases). CDR1 is SGHDT, CDR2 YYEEEE, per germline. With 0 bases removed from V and 6 bases from J, the gap between germline ends came to 9 bases. This CDR3 is built from 13 residues.

This clone was detected only a few times. The chain carries TRBV7-9 and TRBJ1-6, with 7 bases identical to TRBD1. Germline CDR1 is SEHNR and CDR2 is FQNEAQ (reference sequence). This CDR3 region has 14 residues. Trimming at V came to 5 bases and at J to 7 bases, leaving 5 bases not matched to a gene. CDR3 in DNA: TGTGCCAGCAGCGGGGGACAGTCAAATTCACCCCTCCACTTT. The encoded protein is CASSGGQSNSPLHF.

This clone has more than one count but fewer than ten. The gene calls are TRBV4-3 and TRBJ2-3; 11 nucleotides line up with TRBD2. Trimming at V came to 1 base and at J to 5 bases, leaving 11 bases not matched to a gene. The CDR3 is 18 amino acids. CDR1 is LGHNA, CDR2 YSLEER, per germline. Here the CDR3 DNA reads TGCGCCAGCAGCCAAGCCCTGTCTAGCGGGGGGCGGATAGATACGCAGTATTTT. Translating it yields CASSQALSSGGRIDTQYF.

The genes are TRBV9 and TRBJ2-7; D may be TRBD2 (5 bases). The germline CDR1 and CDR2 sequences are SGDLS and YYNGEE. The ends were cut back, 0 bases at V and 6 bases at J, with 13 bases in the middle. The CDR3 is 14 residues long. The DNA for the CDR3 is TGTGCCAGCAGCGTAGGACCCACGGGGTTCGAGCAGTACTTC. Amino acid sequence: CASSVGPTGFEQYF.

The rearrangement uses TRBV2 and TRBJ2-3; D call uncertain. This CDR3 has 14 residues. V was shortened by 7 bases and J by 0 bases, with 11 bases between the two germline ends. Germline V gene sequence: CDR1 SNHLY, CDR2 FYNNEI. This chain's CDR3 is CASKMTPSTDTQYF. The CDR3 nucleotides read TGTGCCAGCAAGATGACACCTAGCACAGATACGCAGTATTTT.

The table lists this clone with a few counts. This sequence joins TRBV6-5 and TRBJ1-5; a possible D gene is TRBD1 (5 bases). Trimming took off 7 bases at V and 1 base at J, with 14 bases between the two ends. Germline-derived CDR1 and CDR2 are MNHEY and SVGAGI. This CDR3 region has 15 residues. For the CDR3, the DNA is TGTGCCAGCAAACCGGGAGGGGAGAGCAATCAGCCCCAGCATTTT. Translation: CASKPGGESNQPQHF.

A few counts support this clone. The genes are TRBV4-2 and TRBJ2-1; a weak D match, TRBD2 (7 bases). V was cut by 4 bases and J by 8 bases, with 15 bases left in between. CDR3 length equals 14 residues. Germline assignment: CDR1 LGHNA and CDR2 YNFKEQ. The CDR3: CASSLGGASDEQFF. CDR3 DNA sequence: TGTGCCAGCAGCCTAGGGGGGGCTAGCGATGAGCAGTTCTTC.

This clone was detected only a few times. The genes are TRBV27 and TRBJ2-7, with 7 bases matching TRBD1. V gave up 4 bases and J gave up 3 bases; unmatched junction bases: 9. The germline V gene encodes CDR1 MNHEY and CDR2 SMNVEV (reference sequence). The CDR3 spans 15 residues. The CDR3 spells CASSSLAGGFYEQYF. The CDR3 DNA is TGTGCCAGCAGTTCCTTGGCAGGGGGATTCTACGAGCAGTACTTC.

This chain connects TRBV7-2 to TRBJ1-5; D remains ambiguous. CDR3 length: 14 amino acids. The germline V gene encodes CDR1 SGHTA and CDR2 FQGNSA. The V gene lost 1 base and the J gene lost 4 bases, with 8 bases spanning the gap. The CDR3: CASSLGVRNQPQHF. The CDR3 DNA is TGTGCCAGCAGCTTAGGGGTGAGGAATCAGCCCCAGCATTTT.

The CDR3 reads CASSLETGGTSPLHF. The CDR3 DNA is TGTGCCAGCAGCTTAGAGACAGGGGGGACATCACCCCTCCACTTT. The genes are TRBV7-9 and TRBJ1-6; 9 bases align to TRBD1. The CDR3 has 15 amino acids. V lost 1 base, J lost 10 bases, and 5 bases stayed unmatched. Germline lookup yields CDR1 SEHNR and CDR2 FQNEAQ (reference sequence). The full variable domain, in which reference TRBV7-9 and TRBJ1-6 provide the parts outside the CDR3, is DTGVSQNPRHKITKRGQNVTFRCDPISEHNRLYWYRQTLGQGPEFLTYFQNEAQLEKSRLLSDRFSAERPKGSFSTLEIQRTEQGDSAMYLCASSLETGGTSPLHFGNGTRLTVT.

In this sample, this clone turned up a few times. The junction and the germline gene differ at one end; a read error may be behind it. The chain is built from TRBV7-7 and TRBJ2-1; 10 bases fit TRBD2. The germline V gene has CDR1 SSHAT and CDR2 FNYEAQ (reference sequence). The CDR3 consists of 15 residues. The CDR3 is CASSPGLAPNNEQFF. Written as DNA, the CDR3 is TGTGCTAGCAGCCCGGGACTAGCGCCTAACAATGAGCAGTTCTTC.

The chain recombines TRBV15 with TRBJ2-5, with 11 bases that match TRBD2. Germline values: CDR1 LNHNV, CDR2 YYDKDF (reference sequence). V dropped 3 bases and J dropped 7; count of bases not matched to a gene: 13. There are 17 residues in the CDR3. DNA of the CDR3: TGTGCCACCAGCAGGGCGGTAGCTAGCGGGGGGCTAAGGACCCAGTACTTC. This sequence encodes CATSRAVASGGLRTQYF.

This chain links TRBV2 with TRBJ1-5, with unresolved D. Germline CDR1 SNHLY, CDR2 FYNNEI. This CDR3 has 13 residues. V was shortened by 6 bases and J by 7 bases, with 13 bases between the two germline ends. CDR3 sequence reads: CASRGTWRQPQHF. CDR3 DNA sequence: TGTGCCAGCAGGGGTACATGGAGGCAGCCCCAGCATTTT.

This clone was counted a few times. V is TRBV4-2 and J is TRBJ2-3; D may be TRBD1 (5 bases). The germline CDR1 and CDR2 sequences are LGHNA and YNFKEQ. The CDR3 contains 17 residues. V lost 0 bases and J 1 base, leaving 14 bases between the germline ends. CDR3 DNA sequence: TGTGCCAGCAGCCAAGATCGGCGCCAGGGCGGCACAGATACGCAGTATTTT. Translation: CASSQDRRQGGTDTQYF.

This clone has more than one count but fewer than ten. The gene calls are TRBV11-2 and TRBJ2-1; D not certain. Germline V gene sequence: CDR1 SGHAT, CDR2 FQNNGV. The V end was cut by 1 base, the J end by 6 bases, with 10 bases between. This CDR3 spans 14 amino acids. The CDR3 DNA sequence: TGTGCCAGCAGCTTAGTTAGTAAGCCCAATGAGCAGTTCTTC. Its translation: CASSLVSKPNEQFF.

The chain is built from TRBV28 and TRBJ1-5; 9 bases agree with TRBD1. Germline V gene sequence: CDR1 MDHEN, CDR2 SYDVKM. Trimming removed 3 bases from V and 0 bases from J; junction bases left unmatched: 3. This CDR3 contains 16 residues. The CDR3 DNA follows: TGTGCCAGCAGTTTGCGGACAGGGGTTAGCAATCAGCCCCAGCATTTT. Residues: CASSLRTGVSNQPQHF.